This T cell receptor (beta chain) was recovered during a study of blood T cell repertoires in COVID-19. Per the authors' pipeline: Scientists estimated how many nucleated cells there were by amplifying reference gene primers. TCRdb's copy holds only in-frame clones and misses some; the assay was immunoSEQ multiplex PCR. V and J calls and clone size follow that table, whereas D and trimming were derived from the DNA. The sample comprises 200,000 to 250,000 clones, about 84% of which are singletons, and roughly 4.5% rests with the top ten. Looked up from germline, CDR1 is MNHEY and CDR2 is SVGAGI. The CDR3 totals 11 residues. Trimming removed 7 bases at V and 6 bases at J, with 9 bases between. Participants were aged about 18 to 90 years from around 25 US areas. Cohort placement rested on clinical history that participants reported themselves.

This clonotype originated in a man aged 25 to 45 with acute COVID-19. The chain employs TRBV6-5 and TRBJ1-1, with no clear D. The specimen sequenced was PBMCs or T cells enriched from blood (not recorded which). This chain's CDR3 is CASTRWAEAFF. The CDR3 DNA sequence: TGTGCCAGCACGCGGTGGGCTGAAGCTTTCTTT.